This TCR beta chain was observed in a study of T cells expressing NK-cell markers. The overall study: Among the eight sequenced donors, seven tested HCMV-seropositive and one tested seronegative.

Notes on the study in general: In roughly six donors, dominant CD3+CD56+NKG2C+ clonotypes ranked among the top 10 CD8+ clonotypes.

With UMIs, 5'RACE template switching was used to make TCR beta cDNA. TCRdb reprocessed the 5' RACE reads; each CDR3 protein has one entry and no DNA is given. The sample totals about 440,000 distinct CDR3 sequences. Of note for this clonotype: The antigen remains unidentified.

The CDR3 is 13 residues long. The germline CDR1 and CDR2 sequences are SEHNR and FQNEAQ (reference sequence). This TCR derives from a woman aged 18-70 years in good health. The chain carries TRBV7-9 and TRBJ2-1; the TCRdb D gene call, TRBD1, has no DNA to confirm it. What was sequenced was blood T cells: a sorted CD56 or NKG2C T cell subset, CD4+ or CD8+ T cells, or bulk PBMC T cells (not recorded which). Here the CDR3 reads CASSFRAYNEQFF.